This T cell receptor beta chain was identified in a study of blood T cell repertoires in COVID-19 (dated by TCRdb to 2020 to 2022). General notes on the study: The collaborator samples originated in the United States, Italy and Spain and spanned the acute and convalescent phases of COVID-19. The material from the prospective study consisted of cDNA or gDNA derived from T cells, B-cell-depleted T cells, or PBMCs. Subjects who had been exposed to COVID-19, were actively infected with it, or had recovered from it provided the deeply sampled blood TCRbeta repertoires that made up the dataset. The repertoires were made available in a free public database intended to serve as a resource for research on the immune response to SARS-CoV-2. Samples were obtained from the ongoing ImmuneRACE study (first 160 participants) and from 950 to 1,500 subjects provided by 6 global collaborators. Sample metadata almost always included a de-identified subject ID, COVID-19 status, age in years and sex. Where available, HLA class I and class II types were obtained from metadata supplied by the sample provider rather than from assay-based typing.

One collaborating source in Seattle enrolled patients during active infection and followed them longitudinally through the course of disease. Collaborating institutions collected whole blood in K2EDTA tubes following their own protocols. For TCRbeta analysis, collaborators shipped samples in one of three forms: frozen whole blood, isolated PBMCs, or DNA extracted from either of those sample types. Details on this clone: Its antigen is not yet known. No much larger clone exists at a distance of one base, and base qualities are not known.

Results the study describes overall, beyond this receptor: The quantity of clinical and demographic metadata differed by source and by participant and was supplied without curation.

TCRbeta CDR3 regions were amplified from genomic DNA using the immunoSEQ Assay, a bias-controlled multiplex PCR. As for the original processing: Nucleated cell counts per sample were estimated from amplification of reference gene primers within the assay. Sequence reads were collapsed and filtered to measure the absolute abundance of every unique TCRbeta CDR3 rearrangement. For each sample, productive Simpson clonality was calculated as the square root of Simpson's diversity index over productive rearrangements. In its TCRdb copy, this immuneACCESS table keeps in-frame sequences only and misses some clones. Where compared with another copy, unresolved V genes explain less than half of these, and the others have no known cause. V, J and clone size were drawn from that table, and D and trimming were deduced from the DNA. In all, the sample holds under 200,000 clones, and approximately 91% of those were seen once. The ten largest make up around 5% of the sample.

The CDR3 contains 17 residues, cysteine and phenylalanine counted. Kept here is only the CDR3 DNA, which spans 51 bases and is read in frame from base 1. CDR1 and CDR2, per the germline V gene (reference sequence), are LNHDA and SQIVND. V was cut back by 4 bases and J by 1 base, leaving a gap of 17 bases between them. The sample comprised peripheral blood. This TCR was sampled from a man aged 18 to 35 with COVID-19, enrolled during active disease. Here the chain combines TRBV19 and TRBJ2-1, and perhaps TRBD2 as D gene, on 6 matching bases. The nucleotide sequence reads as follows: TGTGCCAGTAGTAGTAAATGGGCCGCGGGGTCCTACAATGAGCAGTTCTTC. This gives the protein CASSSKWAAGSYNEQFF.